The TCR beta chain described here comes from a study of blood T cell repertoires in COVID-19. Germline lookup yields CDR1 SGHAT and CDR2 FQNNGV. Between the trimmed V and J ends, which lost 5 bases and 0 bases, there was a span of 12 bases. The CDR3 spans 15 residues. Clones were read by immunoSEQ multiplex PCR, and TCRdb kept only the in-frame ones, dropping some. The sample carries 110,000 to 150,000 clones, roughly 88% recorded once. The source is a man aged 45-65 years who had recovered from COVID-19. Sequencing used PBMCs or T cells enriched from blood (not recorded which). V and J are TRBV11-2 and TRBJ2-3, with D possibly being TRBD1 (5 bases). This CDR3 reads CASSPYRSSTDTQYF. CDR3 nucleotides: TGTGCCAGCAGCCCATACAGGTCTAGCACAGATACGCAGTATTTT.